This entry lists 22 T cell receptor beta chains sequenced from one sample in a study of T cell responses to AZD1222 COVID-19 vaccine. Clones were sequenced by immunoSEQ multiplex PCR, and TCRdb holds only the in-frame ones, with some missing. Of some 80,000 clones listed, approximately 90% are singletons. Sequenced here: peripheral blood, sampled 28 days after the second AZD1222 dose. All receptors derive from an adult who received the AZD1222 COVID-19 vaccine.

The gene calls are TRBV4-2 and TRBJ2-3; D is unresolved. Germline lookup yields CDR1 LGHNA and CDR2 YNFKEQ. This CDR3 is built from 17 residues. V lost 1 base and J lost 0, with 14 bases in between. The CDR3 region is CASSQGLSRASTDTQYF. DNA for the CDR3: TGTGCCAGCAGCCAAGGGCTCTCTAGGGCGAGCACAGATACGCAGTATTTT.

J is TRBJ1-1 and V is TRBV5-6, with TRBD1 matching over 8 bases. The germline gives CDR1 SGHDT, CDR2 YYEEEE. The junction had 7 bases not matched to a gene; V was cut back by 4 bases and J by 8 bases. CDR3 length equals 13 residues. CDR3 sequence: CASSDTGGVEAFF. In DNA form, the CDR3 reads TGTGCCAGCAGCGACACAGGGGGAGTGGAAGCTTTCTTT.

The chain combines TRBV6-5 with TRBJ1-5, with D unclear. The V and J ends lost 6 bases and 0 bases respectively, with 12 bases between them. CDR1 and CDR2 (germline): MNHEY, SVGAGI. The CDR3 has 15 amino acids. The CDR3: CASSPQKYSNQPQHF. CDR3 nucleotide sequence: TGTGCCAGCAGCCCACAGAAGTATAGCAATCAGCCCCAGCATTTT.

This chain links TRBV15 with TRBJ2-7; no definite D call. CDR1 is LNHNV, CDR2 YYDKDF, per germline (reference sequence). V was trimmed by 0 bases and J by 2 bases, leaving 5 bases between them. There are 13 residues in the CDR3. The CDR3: CATSRDKTYEQYF. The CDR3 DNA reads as TGTGCCACCAGCAGAGATAAGACCTACGAGCAGTACTTC.

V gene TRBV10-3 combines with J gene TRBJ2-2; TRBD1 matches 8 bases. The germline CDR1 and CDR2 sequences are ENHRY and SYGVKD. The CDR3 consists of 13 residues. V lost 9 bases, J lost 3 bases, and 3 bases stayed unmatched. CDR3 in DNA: TGTGCCATTTCACAGGGGGACACCGGGGAGCTGTTTTTT. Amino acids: CAISQGDTGELFF.

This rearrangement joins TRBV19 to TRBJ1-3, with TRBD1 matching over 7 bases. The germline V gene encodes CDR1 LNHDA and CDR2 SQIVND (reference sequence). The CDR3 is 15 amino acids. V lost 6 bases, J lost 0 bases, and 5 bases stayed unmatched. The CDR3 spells CASRATGVSGNTIYF. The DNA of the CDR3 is TGTGCCAGTAGAGCTACAGGGGTCTCTGGAAACACCATATATTTT.

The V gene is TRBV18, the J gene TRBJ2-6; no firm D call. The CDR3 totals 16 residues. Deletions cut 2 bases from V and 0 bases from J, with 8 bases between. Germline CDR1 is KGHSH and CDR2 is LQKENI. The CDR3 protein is CASSPGRASGANVLTF. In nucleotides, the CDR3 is TGTGCCAGCTCACCAGGACGGGCCTCTGGGGCCAACGTCCTGACTTTC.

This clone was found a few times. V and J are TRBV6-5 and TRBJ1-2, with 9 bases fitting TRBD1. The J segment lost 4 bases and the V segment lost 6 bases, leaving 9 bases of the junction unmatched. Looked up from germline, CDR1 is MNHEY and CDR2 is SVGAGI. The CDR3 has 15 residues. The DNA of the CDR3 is TGTGCCAGCAGCCACAACAGGGGGCCGGGCTATGGCTACACCTTC. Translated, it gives CASSHNRGPGYGYTF.

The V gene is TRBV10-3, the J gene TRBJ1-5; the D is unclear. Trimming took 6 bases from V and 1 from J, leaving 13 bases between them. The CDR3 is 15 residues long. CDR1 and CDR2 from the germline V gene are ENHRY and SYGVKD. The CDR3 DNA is TGTGCCATCAGGGACTCCCAGGCGAGCAATCAGCCCCAGCATTTT. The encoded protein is CAIRDSQASNQPQHF.

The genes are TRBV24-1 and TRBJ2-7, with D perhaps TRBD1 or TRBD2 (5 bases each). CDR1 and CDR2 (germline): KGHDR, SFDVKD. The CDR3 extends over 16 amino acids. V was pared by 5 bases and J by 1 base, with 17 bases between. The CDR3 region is CATSGLARGGSYEQYF. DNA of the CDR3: TGTGCCACCAGTGGCCTTGCCCGGGGCGGATCCTACGAGCAGTACTTC.

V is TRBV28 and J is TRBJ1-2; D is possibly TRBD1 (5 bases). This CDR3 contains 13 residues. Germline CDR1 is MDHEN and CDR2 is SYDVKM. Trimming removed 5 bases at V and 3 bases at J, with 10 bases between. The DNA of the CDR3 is TGTGCCAGCAGTCCCGGGGCGTACTATGGCTACACCTTC. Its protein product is CASSPGAYYGYTF.

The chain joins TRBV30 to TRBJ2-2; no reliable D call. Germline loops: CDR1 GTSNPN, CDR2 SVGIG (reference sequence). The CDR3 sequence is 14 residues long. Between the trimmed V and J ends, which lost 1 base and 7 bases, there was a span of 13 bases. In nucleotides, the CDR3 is TGTGCCTGGAGTGGATTATTGGGGATCGGGGAGCTGTTTTTT. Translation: CAWSGLLGIGELFF.

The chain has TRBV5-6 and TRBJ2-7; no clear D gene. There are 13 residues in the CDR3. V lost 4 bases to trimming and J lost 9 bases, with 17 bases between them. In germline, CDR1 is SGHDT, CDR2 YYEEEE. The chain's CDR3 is CASSGRGDRPQYF. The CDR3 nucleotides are TGTGCCAGCAGCGGAAGAGGCGATCGGCCGCAGTACTTC.

Written as DNA, the CDR3 is TGTGCCAGCAGCCCTCAGCCGGGATACAATCAGCCCCAGCATTTT. The encoded protein is CASSPQPGYNQPQHF. This chain connects TRBV7-8 to TRBJ1-5; no firm D call. The germline V gene has CDR1 SGHVS and CDR2 FQNEAQ. Trimming left V 5 bases short and J 3 bases short, with 14 bases between. This CDR3 has 15 residues.

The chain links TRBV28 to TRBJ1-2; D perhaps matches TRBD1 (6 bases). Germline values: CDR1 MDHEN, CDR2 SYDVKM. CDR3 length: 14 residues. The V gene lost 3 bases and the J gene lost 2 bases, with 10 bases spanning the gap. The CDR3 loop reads CASSLEQGNYGYTF. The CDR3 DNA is TGTGCCAGCAGTTTGGAGCAGGGGAACTATGGCTACACCTTC.

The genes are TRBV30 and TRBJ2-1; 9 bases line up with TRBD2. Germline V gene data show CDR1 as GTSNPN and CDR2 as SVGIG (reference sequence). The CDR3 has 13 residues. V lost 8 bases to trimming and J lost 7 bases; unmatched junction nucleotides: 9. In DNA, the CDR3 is TGTGCCGCCGGAGCGGGGGGCTGGAATGAGCAGTTCTTC. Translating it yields CAAGAGGWNEQFF.

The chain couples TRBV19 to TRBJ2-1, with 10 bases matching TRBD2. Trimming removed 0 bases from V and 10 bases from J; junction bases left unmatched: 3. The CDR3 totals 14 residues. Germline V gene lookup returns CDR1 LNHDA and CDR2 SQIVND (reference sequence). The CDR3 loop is CASSIEASGGEQFF. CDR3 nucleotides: TGTGCCAGTAGTATAGAAGCTAGCGGGGGAGAGCAGTTCTTC. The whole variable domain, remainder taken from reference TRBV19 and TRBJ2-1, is DGGITQSPKYLFRKEGQNVTLSCEQNLNHDAMYWYRQDPGQGLRLIYYSQIVNDFQKGDIAEGYSVSREKKESFPLTVTSAQKNPTAFYLCASSIEASGGEQFFGPGTRLTVL.

The CDR3: CSAGRGREQYF. The CDR3 region has the DNA TGCAGTGCTGGCAGGGGGCGGGAGCAGTACTTC. The rearrangement joins TRBV20-1 to TRBJ2-7, with TRBD1 identical over 8 bases. V gave up 5 bases and J gave up 7 bases; unmatched junction bases: 4. The germline V gene has CDR1 DFQATT and CDR2 SNEGSKA (reference sequence). CDR3 length equals 11 residues.

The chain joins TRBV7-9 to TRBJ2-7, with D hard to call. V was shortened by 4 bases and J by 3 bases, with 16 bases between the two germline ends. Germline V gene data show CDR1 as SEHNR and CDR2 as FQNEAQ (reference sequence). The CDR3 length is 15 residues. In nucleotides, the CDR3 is TGTGCCAGCAGCTCACGGACGGATCCTCACTACGAGCAGTACTTC. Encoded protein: CASSSRTDPHYEQYF.

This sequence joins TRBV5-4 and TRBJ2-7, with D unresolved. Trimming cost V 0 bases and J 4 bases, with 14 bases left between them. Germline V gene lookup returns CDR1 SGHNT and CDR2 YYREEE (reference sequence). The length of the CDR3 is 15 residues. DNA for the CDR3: TGTGCCAGCAGCTTGGCCGCTGTAGCTACATACGAGCAGTACTTC. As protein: CASSLAAVATYEQYF.

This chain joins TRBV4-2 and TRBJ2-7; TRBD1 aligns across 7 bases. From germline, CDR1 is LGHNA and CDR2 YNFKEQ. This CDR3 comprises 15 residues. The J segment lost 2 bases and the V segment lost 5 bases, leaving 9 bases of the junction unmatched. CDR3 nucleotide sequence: TGTGCCAGCAGCGATAGCGAGGGACAGCCCTACGAGCAGTACTTC. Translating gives CASSDSEGQPYEQYF.

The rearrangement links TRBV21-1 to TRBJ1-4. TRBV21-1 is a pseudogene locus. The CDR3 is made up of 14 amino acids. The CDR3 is CASTEGRWNEKLFF. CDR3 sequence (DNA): TGTGCCAGCACCGAGGGGAGGTGGAATGAAAAACTGTTTTTT.